This TCR beta chain stems from a study of a mutant IDH1 vaccine in newly diagnosed glioma (dated by TCRdb to the early 2020s). The study in broad terms: Vaccination started 4-6 weeks after radiotherapy alone, or was given together with temozolomide cycles in the groups whose treatment included chemotherapy. Of the approximately 30 treated patients, 62.5% were male and about 40% were female, and a mean age of approximately 40 years was recorded. Prior to enrollment, patients had been given standard therapy consisting of radiotherapy alone, temozolomide alone, or radiochemotherapy with temozolomide, with the combination given to most patients. The week-35 safety follow-up took place at visit V12, and the week-47 end of study took place at visit V13. Peripheral blood was collected at six visits: V03 (baseline), V05, V07, V10, V12 and V13. For exploratory analyses, longitudinal TCRB deep sequencing was carried out in around 24 treated patients wherever samples were available.

This specimen's time point label, per the study, means: week 35, safety follow-up. Each vaccine dose, consisting of 300 ug of a 20-mer mutant IDH1 peptide in Montanide, was administered subcutaneously with topical imiquimod. Patients were given eight vaccinations, in weeks 1, 3, 5, 7, 11, 15, 19 and 23, which matched visits V03 through V10. All donors had newly diagnosed IDH1-mutant astrocytomas of WHO grade 3 or 4 that showed loss of nuclear ATRX. The samples were drawn from NOA16, a multicentre, single-arm, open-label phase I trial in Germany that tested a mutant IDH1 peptide vaccine in humans for the first time. Genomic DNA for TCRB sequencing was extracted from EDTA blood using the DNeasy Blood and Tissue Kit. General conclusions and limits of the study: The authors noted that analyses of patient blood samples could not be reproduced because of sample limitations. PBMC samples for TCRB deep sequencing were selected based on availability. Vaccine-induced immune responses across multiple MHC alleles were detected in 90% to 95% of patients. Pseudoprogression seemed to be unrelated to changes in the top peripheral T cell clonotypes found by TCRB sequencing.

The germline V end is reduced by 4 bases and the J end by 4 bases; junction bases left unmatched: 4. Spanning cysteine to phenylalanine, the CDR3 consists of 15 amino acids. Only the CDR3 region is kept as DNA, spanning 45 bases read in frame from base 1. The germline V gene specifies SNHLY as CDR1 and FYNNEI as CDR2. Libraries were made using the immunoSEQ multiplex PCR assay. Rearranged TCR beta chain sequences were amplified using the hsTCRB Kit according to the manufacturer's protocol. An Illumina MiSeq was used to sequence the TCRB libraries. Per the authors' processing: The proprietary platform of the kit vendor was used for demultiplexing, trimming and gene mapping. Here the immuneACCESS table is served through TCRdb, limited to in-frame sequences with V and J called. Missing clones are a known gap in these copies; in checked studies unresolved V genes cover under half, and the rest lacks a known reason. V, J and clone size were drawn from that table, and D and trimming were deduced from the DNA. The sample table holds approximately 47,000 clones, of which 88% were seen once. The ten largest clones add up to more than 5% of the sample.

About this clone: Its antigen remains undetermined. The sample holds no much larger clone one base away, and base qualities are not on file.

The receptor chain draws on TRBV2 and TRBJ2-1, and 10 junctional nucleotides match TRBD2. This sequence was found in a woman in her thirties or forties with glioma. This specimen was PBMCs, taken from a glioma patient whose treatment included an IDH1 peptide vaccine. The DNA reads as follows: TGTGCCAGCAGTGCTCTAGCGGGGGTGTACAATGAGCAGTTCTTC. The translation is CASSALAGVYNEQFF.